The 8 T cell receptor beta chains presented below share a single source sample, sequenced in a study of T cells in localized non-small cell lung cancer. The repertoire was sequenced with immunoSEQ multiplex PCR; TCRdb's copy has only in-frame clones and lacks some. The data contain fewer than 20,000 clones, 75% to 90% of them singletons. The sequencing here drew on peripheral blood, taken before any cancer treatment. Receptors originate from a female donor over 55 with stage III squamous cell lung carcinoma.

V usage is TRBV7-9 and J usage is TRBJ2-5, with D tentatively TRBD2 (6 bases). V was cut by 3 bases and J by 4 bases, with 18 bases left in between. This CDR3 contains 16 residues. Germline CDR1 and CDR2: SEHNR and FQNEAQ (reference sequence). The CDR3 sequence: CASSFRRGLGGETQYF. CDR3 DNA: TGTGCCAGCAGCTTTCGGCGGGGCCTTGGGGGAGAGACCCAGTACTTC. Combining the CDR3 with reference TRBV7-9 and TRBJ2-5 gives the whole variable domain DTGVSQNPRHKITKRGQNVTFRCDPISEHNRLYWYRQTLGQGPEFLTYFQNEAQLEKSRLLSDRFSAERPKGSFSTLEIQRTEQGDSAMYLCASSFRRGLGGETQYFGPGTRLLVL.

A single count supports this clone. The V and J genes are TRBV19 and TRBJ2-6; no firm D call. Germline V gives CDR1 LNHDA, CDR2 SQIVND (reference sequence). The CDR3 has 16 residues. V shed 5 bases and J shed 0 bases, with 11 bases lying between them. Here the CDR3 reads CASSSSRYSGANVLTF. The CDR3, as DNA: TGTGCCAGTAGTTCGTCCCGGTACTCTGGGGCCAACGTCCTGACTTTC.

For the CDR3, the DNA is TGTGCCAGCAGCCAGGAAGGGTCCAGGACTTCACCCCTCCACTTT. Translating gives CASSQEGSRTSPLHF. V is TRBV4-2 and J is TRBJ1-6, with D hard to call. The V gene's germline CDR1 is LGHNA and CDR2 YNFKEQ. This CDR3 is built from 15 residues. V gave up 3 bases and J gave up 9 bases, with 15 bases separating them.

This chain uses TRBV6-1 with TRBJ1-5; D not certain. V was cut by 6 bases and J by 6 bases, with 15 bases left in between. Germline loops: CDR1 MNHNS, CDR2 SASEGT. The CDR3 is made up of 14 amino acids. Written as DNA, the CDR3 is TGTGCCAGCAGACCCGCAGTTTCTCCTCAGCCCCAGCATTTT. Protein product: CASRPAVSPQPQHF.

The rearrangement joins TRBV30 to TRBJ2-5; no reliable D call. The CDR3 totals 13 residues. V dropped 3 bases and J dropped 2 bases, with 10 bases sitting between them. Germline CDR1 reads GTSNPN; CDR2 reads SVGIG (reference sequence). The CDR3 DNA reads TGTGCCTGGAGCGGCGGAATACAAGAGACCCAGTACTTC. Translating gives CAWSGGIQETQYF.

The V call is TRBV7-2, the J call TRBJ2-5; unclear D gene. Per germline, CDR1 SGHTA and CDR2 FQGNSA. Trimming left V 1 base short and J 14 bases short, with 11 bases between. The CDR3 spans 11 residues. CDR3 coding DNA: TGTGCCAGCAGCTTAGGACTCTTTATATACTTC. Translated, it gives CASSLGLFIYF.

J is TRBJ2-5 and V is TRBV28; 8 nucleotides line up with TRBD1. V trimming: 9 bases; J trimming: 5 bases; junction bases outside the gene matches: 11. CDR1 MDHEN and CDR2 SYDVKM come from the germline V gene. CDR3 length equals 14 residues. The CDR3 here is CASMNTGGRETQYF. In DNA form, the CDR3 reads TGTGCCAGTATGAATACAGGGGGTAGGGAGACCCAGTACTTC.

The chain carries TRBV6-6 and TRBJ1-1; the match to TRBD1 covers 8 bases. The V segment lost 4 bases and the J segment 3 bases; nucleotides outside the gene matches: 4. Germline CDR1 MNHNY, CDR2 SVGAGI (reference sequence). This CDR3 has 14 residues. The CDR3 DNA is TGTGCCAGCAGTTGGCAGGGGGCGCACACTGAAGCTTTCTTT. This translates into CASSWQGAHTEAFF.